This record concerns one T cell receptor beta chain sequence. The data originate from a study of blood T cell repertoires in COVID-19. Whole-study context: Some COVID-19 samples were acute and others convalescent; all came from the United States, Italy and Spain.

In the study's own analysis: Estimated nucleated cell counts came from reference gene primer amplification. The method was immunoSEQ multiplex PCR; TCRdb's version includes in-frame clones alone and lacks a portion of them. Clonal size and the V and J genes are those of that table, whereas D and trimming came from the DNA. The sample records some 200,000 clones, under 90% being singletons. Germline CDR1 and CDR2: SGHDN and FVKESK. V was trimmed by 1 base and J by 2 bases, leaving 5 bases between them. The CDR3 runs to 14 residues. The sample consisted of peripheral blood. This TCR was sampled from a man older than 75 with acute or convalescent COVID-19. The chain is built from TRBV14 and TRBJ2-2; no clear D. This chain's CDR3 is CASSQVQNTGELFF. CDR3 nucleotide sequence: TGTGCCAGCAGCCAAGTACAAAACACCGGGGAGCTGTTTTTT.